The 17 T cell receptor beta chains listed next were all sequenced from one sample in a study of identical twins. TCRdb redid the calling of the 5' RACE reads with MiXCR, one entry per CDR3 protein. In the table there are about 520,000 distinct CDR3 sequences, less than 25% of which are singletons. This sample also belongs to another study, concerning T cells expressing NK-cell markers.

Sequences were obtained from CD4+ T cells sorted from blood. The receptors derive from a woman under 30 in good health.

The rearrangement joins TRBV5-1 to TRBJ2-6; D is ambiguous. Trimming left V 3 bases short and J 12 bases short, with 16 bases between. This CDR3 region has 14 residues. Per the germline V gene, CDR1 is SGHRS and CDR2 is YFSETQ. This chain's CDR3 is CASSSTGHPSVLTF. Here the CDR3 DNA reads TGCGCCAGCAGCTCGACCGGCCACCCCAGCGTCCTGACTTTC.

The chain couples TRBV20-1 to TRBJ2-7; D ambiguous. The CDR3 is 12 residues long. In germline, CDR1 is DFQATT, CDR2 SNEGSKA (reference sequence). V lost 5 bases and J lost 3, with 11 bases in between. CDR3 amino acids: CSAENGNYEQYF. DNA for the CDR3: TGCAGTGCTGAAAACGGAAACTACGAGCAGTACTTC.

The rearrangement links TRBV14 to TRBJ2-7; TRBD1 agrees at 8 bases. The V gene end was trimmed by 4 bases and the J gene end by 6 bases; junction bases not matched to a gene: 8. The CDR3 sequence is 14 residues long. Germline CDR1 is SGHDN and CDR2 is FVKESK. CDR3 sequence reads: CASSPRDRWGEQYF. The CDR3 DNA reads TGTGCCAGCAGCCCCAGGGACAGGTGGGGCGAGCAGTACTTC.

The chain joins TRBV9 to TRBJ2-2, with D possibly matching TRBD1 (6 bases). Per the germline V gene, CDR1 is SGDLS and CDR2 is YYNGEE. Deletions cut 0 bases from V and 0 bases from J, with 9 bases between. The CDR3 length is 16 residues. The CDR3: CASSVARGPNTGELFF. The DNA for the CDR3 is TGTGCCAGCAGCGTAGCCAGGGGCCCGAACACCGGGGAGCTGTTTTTT.

The chain uses TRBV12-3 or TRBV12-4 and TRBJ2-3, with D tentatively TRBD2 (5 bases). The CDR3 totals 12 residues. Trimming left V 6 bases short and J 7 bases short, with 11 bases between. The CDR3 loop is CASSGVRYTQYF. CDR3 in DNA: TGTGCCAGCAGCGGGGTCAGGTATACGCAGTATTTT.

This clonotype was detected a few times. This chain connects TRBV12-3 or TRBV12-4 to TRBJ2-5; 8 nucleotides match TRBD1. V dropped 6 bases and J dropped 1; count of bases not matched to a gene: 19. The CDR3 covers 19 residues. The CDR3: CASSLGSRGQGVAQETQYF. The CDR3 bases are TGTGCCAGCAGCCTAGGCTCCAGGGGGCAGGGGGTTGCCCAAGAGACCCAGTACTTC.

This clonotype has more than one count but fewer than ten. This sequence joins TRBV5-1 and TRBJ2-7; D possibly corresponds to TRBD1 (6 bases). In germline, CDR1 is SGHRS, CDR2 YFSETQ. V dropped 4 bases and J dropped 2 bases, with 13 bases sitting between them. The CDR3 spans 14 residues. The CDR3 loop reads CASSRDIGPYEQYF. The CDR3 region has the DNA TGCGCCAGCAGCCGGGACATCGGACCCTACGAGCAGTACTTC.

This clonotype has just a few counts. The CDR3 region has the DNA TGTGCCACCAGTGATTGCTACCATACCGGAGAGACCCAGTACTTC. This encodes CATSDCYHTGETQYF. The J gene is TRBJ2-5, the V gene TRBV24-1; D is uncertain. The CDR3 contains 15 residues. Trimming removed 2 bases from V and 4 bases from J, with 13 bases in between. Per germline, CDR1 KGHDR and CDR2 SFDVKD.

The rearrangement links TRBV7-2 to TRBJ2-2, with D tentatively TRBD1 (6 bases). Germline CDR1 and CDR2: SGHTA and FQGNSA. The CDR3 contains 13 residues. V was cut by 4 bases and J by 5 bases, with 8 bases left in between. The CDR3 region is CASSSDRTGELFF. The CDR3 DNA follows: TGTGCCAGCAGCTCTGACAGGACCGGGGAGCTGTTTTTT.

The chain has TRBV25-1 and TRBJ2-2; 8 nucleotides line up with TRBD1. The J segment lost 7 bases and the V segment lost 3 bases, leaving 7 bases of the junction unmatched. The V gene's germline CDR1 is MGHDK and CDR2 SYGVNS. The CDR3 length is 15 residues. CDR3 bases: TGTGCCAGCAGTGATCACAGGGGGTTGAGCGGGGAGCTGTTTTTT. This encodes CASSDHRGLSGELFF.

This clonotype occurred a few times. V usage is TRBV6-9 and J usage is TRBJ2-6; TRBD1 might be the D (6 bases). Trimming shortened V by 6 bases and J by 4 bases, and 16 bases separated the two germline ends. The germline CDR1 and CDR2 sequences are MNHGY and SVAAGI. The CDR3 loop spans 16 amino acids. CDR3 region: CASRPGTTSGANVLTF. In nucleotides, the CDR3 is TGTGCCAGCAGACCTGGGACAACCTCAGGGGCCAACGTCCTGACTTTC.

The rearrangement uses TRBV10-3 and TRBJ2-2; 8 bases map to TRBD2. This CDR3 is built from 14 residues. Germline V CDR1 and CDR2: ENHRY, SYGVKD. Trimming cost V 6 bases and J 2 bases; bases outside gene matches: 2. The CDR3 nucleotides are TGTGCCATCAGGAGCGGGGGTAACACCGGGGAGCTGTTTTTT. This codes for CAIRSGGNTGELFF.

This clonotype was counted between two and nine times. The rearrangement joins TRBV20-1 to TRBJ1-2; D unresolved. V lost 3 bases and J 4 bases, leaving 9 bases between the germline ends. The CDR3 extends over 12 amino acids. The V gene's germline CDR1 is DFQATT and CDR2 SNEGSKA (reference sequence). In DNA form, the CDR3 reads TGCAGTGCTAGTTTCGCCGGCTATGGCTACACCTTC. Translation gives CSASFAGYGYTF.

This sequence joins TRBV3-1 and TRBJ2-3, with D possibly TRBD2 on 5 matching bases. Germline V gives CDR1 LGHDT, CDR2 YNNKEL (reference sequence). Trimming removed 4 bases at V and 9 bases at J, with 8 bases between. This CDR3 contains 11 residues. The CDR3 nucleotides read TGTGCCAGCAGCCCGGGGTGGACGCAGTATTTT. Amino acids: CASSPGWTQYF.

This clonotype was seen a few times. The rearrangement joins TRBV25-1 to TRBJ1-5, with 8 bases that match TRBD1. Per the germline V gene, CDR1 is MGHDK and CDR2 is SYGVNS. CDR3 length: 14 residues. With 6 bases clipped from V and 4 bases from J, the junction kept 5 bases outside the gene matches. The CDR3 region has the DNA TGTGCCAGCAGGGCTACAGGGGGGAATCAGCCCCAGCATTTT. Its translation is CASRATGGNQPQHF.

This clonotype was seen only a few times. This chain joins TRBV12-3 or TRBV12-4 and TRBJ2-7; weak D call: TRBD2 (5 bases). V dropped 5 bases and J dropped 9 bases, with 20 bases sitting between them. The CDR3 has 14 amino acids. In DNA form, the CDR3 reads TGTGCCAGCAGTGGAAGCGGATCCTACGACGGGCAGTACTTC. Protein: CASSGSGSYDGQYF.

The rearrangement joins TRBV7-2 to TRBJ1-1; D gene uncertain. Germline V gene lookup returns CDR1 SGHTA and CDR2 FQGNSA. V lost 3 bases to trimming and J lost 8 bases, with 13 bases between them. The CDR3 has 13 residues. Written as DNA, the CDR3 is TGTGCCAGCAGCTTCATCGGGAAGGCAGAAGCTTTCTTT. This codes for CASSFIGKAEAFF.